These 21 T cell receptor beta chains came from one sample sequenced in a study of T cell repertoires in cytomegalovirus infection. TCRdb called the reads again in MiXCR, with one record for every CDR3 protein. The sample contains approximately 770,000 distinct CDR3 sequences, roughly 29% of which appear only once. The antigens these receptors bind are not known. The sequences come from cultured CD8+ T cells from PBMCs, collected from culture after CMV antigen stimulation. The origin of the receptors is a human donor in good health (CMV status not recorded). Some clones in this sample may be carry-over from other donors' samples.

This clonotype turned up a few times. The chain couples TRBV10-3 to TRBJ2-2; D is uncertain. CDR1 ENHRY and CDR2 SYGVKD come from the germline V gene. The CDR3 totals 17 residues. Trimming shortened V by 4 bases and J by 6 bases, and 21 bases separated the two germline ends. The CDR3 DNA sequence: TGTGCCATCAGTGTTCGAATCGGATCCACGGCCGCCGGGGAGCTGTTTTTT. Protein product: CAISVRIGSTAAGELFF.

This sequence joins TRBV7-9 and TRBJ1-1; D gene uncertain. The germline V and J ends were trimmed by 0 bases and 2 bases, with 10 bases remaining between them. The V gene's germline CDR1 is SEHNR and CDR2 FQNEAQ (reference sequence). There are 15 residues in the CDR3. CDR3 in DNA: TGTGCCAGCAGCTTAGCGAAGTACAAAAACACTGAAGCTTTCTTT. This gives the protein CASSLAKYKNTEAFF.

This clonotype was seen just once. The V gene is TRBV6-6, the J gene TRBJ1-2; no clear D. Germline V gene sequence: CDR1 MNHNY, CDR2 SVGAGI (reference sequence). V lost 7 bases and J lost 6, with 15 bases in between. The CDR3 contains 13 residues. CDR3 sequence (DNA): TGTGCCAGCAATAATTCCCAGAGGGATGGCTACACCTTC. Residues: CASNNSQRDGYTF.

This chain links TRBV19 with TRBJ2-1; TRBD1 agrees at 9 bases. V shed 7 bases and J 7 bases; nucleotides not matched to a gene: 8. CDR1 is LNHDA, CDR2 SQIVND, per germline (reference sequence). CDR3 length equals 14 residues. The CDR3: CASTLQGAGNEQFF. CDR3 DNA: TGTGCCAGTACTTTACAGGGGGCGGGGAATGAGCAGTTCTTC.

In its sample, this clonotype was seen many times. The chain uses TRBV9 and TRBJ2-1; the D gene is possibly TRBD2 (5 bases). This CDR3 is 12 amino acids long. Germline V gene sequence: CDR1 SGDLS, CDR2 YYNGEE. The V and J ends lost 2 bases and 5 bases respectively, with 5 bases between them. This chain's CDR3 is CASSVGNNEQFF. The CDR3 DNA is TGTGCCAGCAGCGTCGGGAACAATGAGCAGTTCTTC.

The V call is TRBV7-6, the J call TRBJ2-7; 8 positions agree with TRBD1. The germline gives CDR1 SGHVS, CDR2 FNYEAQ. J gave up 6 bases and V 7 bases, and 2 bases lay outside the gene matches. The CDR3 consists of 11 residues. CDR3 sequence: CASMGQAEQYF. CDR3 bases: TGTGCCAGCATGGGACAGGCCGAGCAGTACTTC.

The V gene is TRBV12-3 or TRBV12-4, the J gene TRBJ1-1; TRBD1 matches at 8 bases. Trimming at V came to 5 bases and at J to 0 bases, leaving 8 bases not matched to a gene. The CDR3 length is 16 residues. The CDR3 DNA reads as TGTGCCAGCAGTCCAGGACAGGGTCCAATGAACACTGAAGCTTTCTTT. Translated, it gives CASSPGQGPMNTEAFF.

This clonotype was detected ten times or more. Written as DNA, the CDR3 is TGTGCCAGCAGTGGCGGGGATAGCGGGGGCCAAGAGACCCAGTACTTC. Translated: CASSGGDSGGQETQYF. The rearrangement links TRBV12-3 or TRBV12-4 to TRBJ2-5; 9 bases match TRBD2. This CDR3 is built from 16 residues. The ends lost 5 bases at V and 1 base at J; junction bases unmatched: 8.

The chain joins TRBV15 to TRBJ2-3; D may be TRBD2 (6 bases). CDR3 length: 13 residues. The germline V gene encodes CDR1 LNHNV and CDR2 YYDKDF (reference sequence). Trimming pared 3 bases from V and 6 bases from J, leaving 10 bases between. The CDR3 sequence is CATSSGSSDTQYF. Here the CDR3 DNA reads TGTGCCACCAGCAGCGGGAGCTCGGATACGCAGTATTTT.

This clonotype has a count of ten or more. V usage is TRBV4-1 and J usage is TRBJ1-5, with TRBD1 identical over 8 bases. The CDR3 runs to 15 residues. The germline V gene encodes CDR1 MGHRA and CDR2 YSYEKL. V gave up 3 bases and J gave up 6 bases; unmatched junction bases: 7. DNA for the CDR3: TGCGCCAGCAGCCAGTCAGGACAGGGTGGTCAGCCCCAGCATTTT. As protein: CASSQSGQGGQPQHF.

The CDR3 nucleotides read TGTGCCAGCAGCGGAGGGCCAAAAGAGACCCAGTACTTC. This gives the protein CASSGGPKETQYF. The V and J genes are TRBV28 and TRBJ2-5; D may be TRBD2 (6 bases). Germline V gene data show CDR1 as MDHEN and CDR2 as SYDVKM. CDR3 length equals 13 residues. Trimming pared 6 bases from V and 3 bases from J, leaving 11 bases between.

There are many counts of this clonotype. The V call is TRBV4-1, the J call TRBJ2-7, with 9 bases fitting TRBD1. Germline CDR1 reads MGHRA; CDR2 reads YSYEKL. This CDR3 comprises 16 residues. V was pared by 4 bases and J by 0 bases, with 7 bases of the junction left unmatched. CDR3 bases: TGCGCCAGCAGCCTTGAGACAGGGGGAATCTCCTACGAGCAGTACTTC. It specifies CASSLETGGISYEQYF.

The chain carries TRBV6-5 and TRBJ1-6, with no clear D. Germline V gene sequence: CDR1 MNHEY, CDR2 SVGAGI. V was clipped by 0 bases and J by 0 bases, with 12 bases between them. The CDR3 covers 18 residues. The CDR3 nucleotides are TGTGCCAGCAGTTACTCGATGGTCATTAGCTCCTATAATTCACCCCTCCACTTT. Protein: CASSYSMVISSYNSPLHF.

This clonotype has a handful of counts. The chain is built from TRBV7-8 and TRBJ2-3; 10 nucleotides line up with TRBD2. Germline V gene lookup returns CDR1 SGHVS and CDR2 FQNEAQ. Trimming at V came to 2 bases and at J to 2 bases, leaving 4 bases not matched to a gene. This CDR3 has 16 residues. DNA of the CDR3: TGTGCCAGCAGCTTAAAGCGGGGGGGCCTCACAGATACGCAGTATTTT. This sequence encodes CASSLKRGGLTDTQYF.

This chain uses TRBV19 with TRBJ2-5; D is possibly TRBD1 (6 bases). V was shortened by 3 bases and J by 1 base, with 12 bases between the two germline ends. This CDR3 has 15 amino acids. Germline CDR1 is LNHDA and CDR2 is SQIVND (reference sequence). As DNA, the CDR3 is TGTGCCAGTAGTATTTTGGGGACAAGCCAAGAGACCCAGTACTTC. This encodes CASSILGTSQETQYF.

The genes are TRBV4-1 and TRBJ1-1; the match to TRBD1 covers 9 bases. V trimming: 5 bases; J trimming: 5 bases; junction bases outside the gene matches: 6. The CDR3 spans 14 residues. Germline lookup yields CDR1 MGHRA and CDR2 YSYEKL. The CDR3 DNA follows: TGCGCCAGCAGCTCAGGACAGGGGCGGACTGAAGCTTTCTTT. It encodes CASSSGQGRTEAFF.

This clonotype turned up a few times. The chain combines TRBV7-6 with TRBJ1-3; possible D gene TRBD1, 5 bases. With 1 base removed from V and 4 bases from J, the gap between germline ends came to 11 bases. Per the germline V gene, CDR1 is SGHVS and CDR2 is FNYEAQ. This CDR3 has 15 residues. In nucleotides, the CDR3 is TGTGCCAGCAGCTTAGACCAGGGCGCGGGAAACACCATATATTTT. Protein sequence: CASSLDQGAGNTIYF.

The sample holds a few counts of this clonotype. CDR3 sequence: CASSQDLGPGGAQHF. The CDR3 DNA sequence: TGCGCCAGCAGCCAAGATCTAGGGCCTGGTGGGGCCCAGCATTTT. The J gene is TRBJ1-5, the V gene TRBV4-1; D not resolved. This CDR3 region has 15 residues. Germline V gene data show CDR1 as MGHRA and CDR2 as YSYEKL. Between the trimmed V and J ends, which lost 0 bases and 11 bases, there was a span of 17 bases.

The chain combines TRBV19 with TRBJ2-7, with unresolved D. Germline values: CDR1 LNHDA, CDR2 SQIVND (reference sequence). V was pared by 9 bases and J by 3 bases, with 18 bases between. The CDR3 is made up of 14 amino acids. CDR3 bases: TGTGCCAGCTCACATTGGGGAAAATACTACGAGCAGTACTTC. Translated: CASSHWGKYYEQYF.

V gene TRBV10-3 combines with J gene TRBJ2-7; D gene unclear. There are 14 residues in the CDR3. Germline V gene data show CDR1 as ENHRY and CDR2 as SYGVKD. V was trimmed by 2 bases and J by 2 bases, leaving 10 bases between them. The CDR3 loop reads CAISEGTVPYEQYV. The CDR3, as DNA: TGTGCCATCAGTGAGGGAACGGTCCCCTACGAGCAGTACGTC.

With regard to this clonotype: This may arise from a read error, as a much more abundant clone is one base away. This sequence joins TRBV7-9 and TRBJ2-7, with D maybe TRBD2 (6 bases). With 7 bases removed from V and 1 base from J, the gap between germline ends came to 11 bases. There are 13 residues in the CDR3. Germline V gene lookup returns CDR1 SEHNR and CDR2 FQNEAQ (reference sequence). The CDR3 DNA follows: TGTGCCAGCAACTTCGCGGGGTCCTACGAGCAGTACTTC. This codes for CASNFAGSYEQYF. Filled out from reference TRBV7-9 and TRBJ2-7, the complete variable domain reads DTGVSQNPRHKITKRGQNVTFRCDPISEHNRLYWYRQTLGQGPEFLTYFQNEAQLEKSRLLSDRFSAERPKGSFSTLEIQRTEQGDSAMYLCASNFAGSYEQYFGPGTRLTVT.